The 22 T cell receptor beta chains given below trace back to one sample, sequenced in a study of T cells and copy number aberrations in small-cell lung cancer. Using immunoSEQ multiplex PCR, the repertoire was profiled, and TCRdb retains in-frame clones only, with some absent. The data contain fewer than 8,500 clones, less than 85% of them singletons. The sample taken for sequencing was normal tissue next to the tumor. These receptors all stem from a woman aged 70-85 years with small cell lung cancer. Some clones in this sample may be carry-over from other donors' samples.

A single count supports this clone. The CDR3 loop reads CSVDSSGSGEQYF. The CDR3 DNA reads TGCAGCGTTGATTCTAGCGGGAGTGGCGAGCAGTACTTC. The chain links TRBV29-1 to TRBJ2-7; TRBD2 matches at 10 bases. The CDR3 extends over 13 amino acids. Germline V lookup: CDR1 SQVTM, CDR2 ANQGSEA. V shed 3 bases and J 6 bases; nucleotides not matched to a gene: 5.

This chain links TRBV28 with TRBJ1-1; maybe TRBD1 (6 bases). This CDR3 is built from 17 residues. Trimming pared 7 bases from V and 5 bases from J, leaving 26 bases between. Germline V CDR1 and CDR2: MDHEN, SYDVKM. The CDR3 nucleotides read TGTGCCAGCACCTCGCGGGGCAGGGGAATGAGGAAGACTGAAGCTTTCTTT. This translates into CASTSRGRGMRKTEAFF.

This chain links TRBV7-9 with TRBJ2-7; no clear D gene. This CDR3 is built from 12 residues. V gave up 2 bases and J gave up 6 bases, with 8 bases separating them. The germline CDR1 and CDR2 sequences are SEHNR and FQNEAQ (reference sequence). CDR3 sequence reads: CASSLSTREQYF. The CDR3 DNA follows: TGTGCCAGCAGCTTAAGTACTCGCGAGCAGTACTTC.

V is TRBV18 and J is TRBJ2-7; no definite D call. Germline loops: CDR1 KGHSH, CDR2 LQKENI. CDR3 length: 13 residues. V lost 3 bases and J 6 bases, leaving 12 bases between the germline ends. CDR3 in DNA: TGTGCCAGCTCACCCGCCCCGCGGATCGAGCAGTACTTC. It yields the protein CASSPAPRIEQYF.

The count of this clone is one. The rearrangement links TRBV5-1 to TRBJ2-7, with TRBD1 identical over 10 bases. Trimming at V came to 3 bases and at J to 3 bases, leaving 9 bases not matched to a gene. Germline assignment: CDR1 SGHRS and CDR2 YFSETQ. This CDR3 has 16 residues. The CDR3 loop is CASSSTLGQGIYEQYF. DNA for the CDR3: TGCGCCAGCAGCTCCACGTTGGGACAGGGGATCTACGAGCAGTACTTC.

In DNA form, the CDR3 reads TGTGCCAGCAGCCAAGACGGGACAGGGAACTCCTACGAGCAGTACTTC. Translation gives CASSQDGTGNSYEQYF. This sequence joins TRBV14 and TRBJ2-7; 9 bases map to TRBD1. CDR1 is SGHDN, CDR2 FVKESK, per germline. V lost 0 bases and J lost 0; bases outside the gene matches: 3. CDR3 length: 16 residues. Drawing the rest from reference TRBV14 and TRBJ2-7, the complete variable domain is EAGVTQFPSHSVIEKGQTVTLRCDPISGHDNLYWYRRVMGKEIKFLLHFVKESKQDESGMPNNRFLAERTGGTYSTLKVQPAELEDSGVYFCASSQDGTGNSYEQYFGPGTRLTVT.

The chain is built from TRBV4-2 and TRBJ2-7; TRBD2 agrees at 7 bases. The V gene end was trimmed by 0 bases and the J gene end by 2 bases; junction bases not matched to a gene: 4. CDR3 length equals 15 residues. Germline loops: CDR1 LGHNA, CDR2 YNFKEQ. This chain's CDR3 is CASSQDGGSAYEQYF. The CDR3 bases are TGTGCCAGCAGCCAAGATGGCGGGAGTGCCTACGAGCAGTACTTC.

The chain combines TRBV19 with TRBJ1-1; D unresolved. From germline, CDR1 is LNHDA and CDR2 SQIVND (reference sequence). The CDR3 is made up of 13 amino acids. Between the trimmed V and J ends, which lost 10 bases and 0 bases, there was a span of 12 bases. CDR3 region: CAIKGSLNTEAFF. The CDR3 nucleotides read TGTGCCATAAAGGGCAGTTTGAACACTGAAGCTTTCTTT. Together with reference TRBV19 and TRBJ1-1, the CDR3 gives the full variable domain: DGGITQSPKYLFRKEGQNVTLSCEQNLNHDAMYWYRQDPGQGLRLIYYSQIVNDFQKGDIAEGYSVSREKKESFPLTVTSAQKNPTAFYLCAIKGSLNTEAFFGQGTRLTVV.

The chain joins TRBV11-1 to TRBJ2-3; D is possibly TRBD2 (5 bases). Between the trimmed V and J ends, which lost 1 base and 3 bases, there was a span of 8 bases. CDR3 size: 14 residues. Germline lookup yields CDR1 SGHAT and CDR2 FQDESV (reference sequence). The DNA for the CDR3 is TGTGCCAGCAGCTTAGGAGGGCTTACAGATACGCAGTATTTT. Translating gives CASSLGGLTDTQYF.

In its sample, this clone was seen a few times. The chain couples TRBV6-6 to TRBJ2-1; 10 bases map to TRBD2. The V gene's germline CDR1 is MNHNY and CDR2 SVGAGI (reference sequence). Trimming cost V 6 bases and J 15 bases; bases outside gene matches: 5. The CDR3 is 11 residues long. CDR3 nucleotide sequence: TGTGCCAGCAGCCTAGCGGGAGAGTCGTTCTTC. It yields the protein CASSLAGESFF.

J is TRBJ2-3 and V is TRBV4-2; D gene unclear. V lost 1 base to trimming and J lost 1 base, with 12 bases between them. The germline V gene encodes CDR1 LGHNA and CDR2 YNFKEQ. The CDR3 totals 16 residues. The CDR3 region has the DNA TGTGCCAGCAGCCAAGTAACCCCCTCAGGCACAGATACGCAGTATTTT. It encodes CASSQVTPSGTDTQYF.

V is TRBV6-5 and J is TRBJ2-5; 10 nucleotides match TRBD2. V was clipped by 11 bases and J by 5 bases; unmatched bases: 8. The CDR3 has 13 residues. CDR1 MNHEY and CDR2 SVGAGI come from the germline V gene. CDR3 DNA sequence: TGTGCCGCCGGAGCGGGAGGGCCGGAGACCCAGTACTTC. Protein sequence: CAAGAGGPETQYF.

The rearrangement uses TRBV30 and TRBJ1-1; D possibly corresponds to TRBD1 (6 bases). Germline CDR1 and CDR2: GTSNPN and SVGIG (reference sequence). The CDR3 has 15 amino acids. The ends were cut back, 0 bases at V and 1 base at J, with 12 bases in the middle. As DNA, the CDR3 is TGTGCCTGGAGTGTACAGGGACTTGCGAACACTGAAGCTTTCTTT. Translating it yields CAWSVQGLANTEAFF.

The sample holds one count of this clone. The rearrangement uses TRBV7-9 and TRBJ1-5, with D hard to call. CDR1 is SEHNR, CDR2 FQNEAQ, per germline (reference sequence). This CDR3 region has 14 residues. V was clipped by 3 bases and J by 9 bases, with 15 bases between them. This chain's CDR3 is CASSFGSMNSPQHF. The CDR3 nucleotides are TGTGCCAGCAGCTTCGGTTCCATGAATTCGCCCCAGCATTTT.

Relative to its sample, this clone is medium-sized. This chain joins TRBV5-1 and TRBJ2-5, with TRBD2 identical over 12 bases. CDR3 length: 16 amino acids. Germline-derived CDR1 and CDR2 are SGHRS and YFSETQ. The trim removed 0 bases at V and 5 bases at J, leaving 5 bases unmatched. CDR3 amino acids: CASSLGTSGIQETQYF. In DNA form, the CDR3 reads TGCGCCAGCAGCTTGGGGACTAGCGGGATTCAGGAGACCCAGTACTTC.

V gene TRBV12-5 combines with J gene TRBJ2-1; 11 bases line up with TRBD2. The germline gives CDR1 LGHNT, CDR2 FRNRAP. The V and J ends lost 1 base and 7 bases, in that order; junction bases with no gene match: 9. This CDR3 has 17 amino acids. Here the CDR3 DNA reads TGTGCTAGTGGTTTGGGACTAGCGGGAAACGTTATAAATGAGCAGTTCTTC. It encodes CASGLGLAGNVINEQFF.

The chain has TRBV6-1 and TRBJ1-5; TRBD1 aligns across 9 bases. J lost 2 bases, V lost 6 bases, and 5 bases had no gene match. Per the germline V gene, CDR1 is MNHNS and CDR2 is SASEGT. CDR3 length: 15 amino acids. CDR3 nucleotide sequence: TGTGCCAGCAGAAGGACAGGGGAGGGCAATCAGCCCCAGCATTTT. The encoded protein is CASRRTGEGNQPQHF.

The rearrangement links TRBV27 to TRBJ2-1, with TRBD2 matching 10 bases. The V segment lost 5 bases and the J segment 4 bases; nucleotides outside the gene matches: 8. Germline values: CDR1 MNHEY, CDR2 SMNVEV (reference sequence). The CDR3 runs to 16 residues. The CDR3 sequence: CASSRNSGRSYNEQFF. The CDR3, as DNA: TGTGCCAGCAGTAGAAATAGCGGGAGGAGTTACAATGAGCAGTTCTTC.

The gene calls are TRBV5-1 and TRBJ2-1; 8 bases are shared with TRBD2. Germline V lookup: CDR1 SGHRS, CDR2 YFSETQ. V trimming: 3 bases; J trimming: 2 bases; junction bases outside the gene matches: 7. CDR3 length: 16 residues. CDR3 protein: CASSSGLEGPYNEQFF. The CDR3 DNA reads TGCGCCAGCAGCTCGGGACTAGAGGGCCCCTACAATGAGCAGTTCTTC.

The gene calls are TRBV5-1 and TRBJ2-7, with 8 bases aligning to TRBD1. CDR1 is SGHRS and CDR2 is YFSETQ in the germline V gene. The CDR3 sequence is 17 residues long. V lost 2 bases to trimming and J lost 0 bases; unmatched junction nucleotides: 10. The CDR3 is CASSFTGPRGHSYEQYF. Written as DNA, the CDR3 is TGCGCCAGCAGCTTTACGGGTCCCAGGGGGCACTCCTACGAGCAGTACTTC.

Only a few counts were recorded for this clone. The chain recombines TRBV6-6 with TRBJ1-5, with TRBD1 matching 7 bases. The J segment lost 1 base and the V segment lost 5 bases, leaving 5 bases of the junction unmatched. CDR3 length: 15 amino acids. Germline lookup yields CDR1 MNHNY and CDR2 SVGAGI (reference sequence). CDR3 loop: CASSHQGGSNQPQHF. CDR3 DNA: TGTGCCAGCAGTCATCAGGGGGGGAGCAATCAGCCCCAGCATTTT.

V and J are TRBV11-3 and TRBJ2-2; D is unresolved. Germline CDR1 and CDR2: SGHNT and YENEEA. V lost 4 bases to trimming and J lost 0 bases, with 6 bases between them. CDR3 length equals 14 residues. In nucleotides, the CDR3 is TGTGCCAGCAGCTCTAGAGCGAACACCGGGGAGCTGTTTTTT. Translated, it gives CASSSRANTGELFF. Full variable domain (outside the CDR3, taken from reference TRBV11-3 and TRBJ2-2): EAGVVQSPRYKIIEKKQPVAFWCNPISGHNTLYWYLQNLGQGPELLIRYENEEAVDDSQLPKDRFSAERLKGVDSTLKIQPAELGDSAVYLCASSSRANTGELFFGEGSRLTVL.